This T cell receptor (beta chain) was captured in a study of yellow fever vaccine responses in identical twins. This CDR3 has 19 residues. Per the germline V gene, CDR1 is SGHAT and CDR2 is FQDESV (reference sequence). V was shortened by 2 bases and J by 2 bases, with 21 bases between the two germline ends. Study-wide results and caveats: In identical twins, vaccine T cell responses appeared partly shared and partly individual.

TCRdb reprocessed the RT-PCR reads with MiXCR, giving one entry per CDR3 protein. The sample holds about 14,000 distinct CDR3 sequences, approximately 84% seen once. This clonotype was picked up a small number of times. Its antigen remains unknown. The sequences come from T cells from blood (PBMCs), unsorted or a sorted subset (not recorded which), collected before or after yellow fever vaccination (not recorded which). The sequence was obtained from a woman aged 18-29 years who received the yellow fever vaccine. The chain recombines TRBV11-1 with TRBJ2-2, with D perhaps matching TRBD2 (6 bases). The CDR3: CASSLLGWRREGNTGELFF. In nucleotides, the CDR3 is TGTGCCAGCAGCTTATTAGGATGGCGGCGGGAAGGTAACACCGGGGAGCTGTTTTTT.